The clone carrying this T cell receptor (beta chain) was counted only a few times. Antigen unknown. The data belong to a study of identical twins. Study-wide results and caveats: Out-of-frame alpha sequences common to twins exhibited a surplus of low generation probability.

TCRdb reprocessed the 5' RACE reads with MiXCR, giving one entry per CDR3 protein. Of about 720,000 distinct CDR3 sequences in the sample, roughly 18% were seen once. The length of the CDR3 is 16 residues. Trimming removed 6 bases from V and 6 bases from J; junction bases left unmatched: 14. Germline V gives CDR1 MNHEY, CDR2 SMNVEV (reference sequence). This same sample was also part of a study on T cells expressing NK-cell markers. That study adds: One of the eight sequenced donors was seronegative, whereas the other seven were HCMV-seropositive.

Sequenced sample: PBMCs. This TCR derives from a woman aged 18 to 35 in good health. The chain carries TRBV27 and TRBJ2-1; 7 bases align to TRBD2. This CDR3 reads CASSLTSVLPFNEQFF. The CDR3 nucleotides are TGTGCCAGCAGCCTTACTAGCGTCCTTCCCTTCAATGAGCAGTTCTTC.